This T cell receptor (beta chain) stems from a study of T cell changes during pregnancy in multiple sclerosis. TCRdb's copy holds only in-frame clones and misses some; the assay was immunoSEQ multiplex PCR. The sample yields more than 40,000 clones, around 93% seen once. This clonotype was obtained from a female donor with multiple sclerosis, enrolled in a pregnancy study. Sequences were derived from CD8+ T cells from peripheral blood mononuclear cells, sampled in the first trimester of pregnancy.

In DNA form, the CDR3 reads TGTGCCAGCAGCTTGGTTGGGGCAGTAAACTACGAGCAGTACTTC. This gives the protein CASSLVGAVNYEQYF. This chain uses TRBV5-5 with TRBJ2-7, with D maybe TRBD1 (5 bases). Germline assignment: CDR1 SGHKS and CDR2 YYEKEE (reference sequence). V lost 0 bases and J lost 3, with 13 bases in between. The CDR3 runs to 15 residues.